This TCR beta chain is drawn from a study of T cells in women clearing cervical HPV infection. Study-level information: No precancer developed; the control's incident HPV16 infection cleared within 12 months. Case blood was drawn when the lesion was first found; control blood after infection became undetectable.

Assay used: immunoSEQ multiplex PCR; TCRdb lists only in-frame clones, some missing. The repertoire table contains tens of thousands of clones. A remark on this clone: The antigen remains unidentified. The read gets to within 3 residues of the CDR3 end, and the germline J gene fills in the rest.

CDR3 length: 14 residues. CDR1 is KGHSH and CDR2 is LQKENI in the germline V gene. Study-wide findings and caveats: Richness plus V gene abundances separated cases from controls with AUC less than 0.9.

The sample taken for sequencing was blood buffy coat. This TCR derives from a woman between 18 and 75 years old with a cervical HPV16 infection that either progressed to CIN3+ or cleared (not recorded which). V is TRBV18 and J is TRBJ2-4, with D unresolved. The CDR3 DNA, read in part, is TGTGCCAGCTCACCAACGGAGACCAACTATGGT. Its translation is CASSPTETNYG. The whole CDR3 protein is CASSPTETNYGQYF.